Listed below are T cell receptor beta chains from one sample, sequenced in a study of shared clonotypes between healthy human individuals. Assay used: immunoSEQ multiplex PCR; TCRdb lists only in-frame clones, some missing. Here the sample spans roughly 810,000 clones, about 96% being singletons. The sequencing sample was made of naive CD8+ T cells sorted from blood. The receptors originated from a man under 40 in good health. Both conserved end residues are part of each CDR3. The D gene is left open where the match is weak. Only some rows state a clone size, as once, few, many or a class for expanded clones.

CDR3 DNA,CDR3 protein,V gene,J gene,D gene,CDR3 length,clone size
TGTGCCAGCAGTTTATCCGACCGACAGGGGGCGGAGGATGGCTACACCTTC,CASSLSDRQGAEDGYTF,TRBV27,TRBJ1-2,TRBD1,17,once
TGTGCCAGCAGCTTAGGATGGACAGACGAGCAGTACTTC,CASSLGWTDEQYF,TRBV11-2,TRBJ2-7,NA,13,NA
TGTGCCAGCAGCCAAGCAGGGCAGGTGACCTACGAGCAGTACTTC,CASSQAGQVTYEQYF,TRBV14,TRBJ2-7,NA,15,NA
TGTGCCAGCAGCGTAGAATCTAGCGGCCTCGGTGAGCAGTACTTC,CASSVESSGLGEQYF,TRBV9,TRBJ2-7,TRBD2,15,NA
TGCAGCGTTGAAGGAGGGCAGATGAGCTCCTACAATGAGCAGTTCTTC,CSVEGGQMSSYNEQFF,TRBV29-1,TRBJ2-1,NA,16,NA
TGTGCCAGCAGCTTCTCCGGGACCACCGACTACAATGAGCAGTTCTTC,CASSFSGTTDYNEQFF,TRBV7-3,TRBJ2-1,NA,16,once
TGCGCCAGCTCCTATGACCGGGACAACTCCTACGAGCAGTACTTC,CASSYDRDNSYEQYF,TRBV5-1,TRBJ2-7,NA,15,NA
TGTGCCAGCAGCCACCCCTCTGGGGCCAACGTCCTGACTTTC,CASSHPSGANVLTF,TRBV5-6,TRBJ2-6,NA,14,NA
TGTGCCAGCAGCCCAAAACCAGGGGAGAGCTCCTACGAGCAGTACTTC,CASSPKPGESSYEQYF,TRBV7-9,TRBJ2-7,NA,16,NA
TGCAGCGCCGAACACACTGAAGCTTTCTTT,CSAEHTEAFF,TRBV29-1,TRBJ1-1,NA,10,NA
TGTGCCAGCAGCTTAGTTGGCAAGGAGACCCAGTACTTC,CASSLVGKETQYF,TRBV13,TRBJ2-5,NA,13,NA
TGCAGCGTTGAAACCCTAGGACAGGAAACCTACGAGCAGTACTTC,CSVETLGQETYEQYF,TRBV29-1,TRBJ2-7,TRBD1,15,NA
TGTGCCAGCAGCCAATCTCTTGTGTACAATGAGCAGTTCTTC,CASSQSLVYNEQFF,TRBV7-9,TRBJ2-1,NA,14,NA
TGTGCCAGCAGGGCTGAATATAGCAATCAGCCCCAGCATTTT,CASRAEYSNQPQHF,TRBV2,TRBJ1-5,NA,14,NA
TGTGCCAGCAGCTTCCTCCGGACTAGCGGGGAGGTCTTCGATGAGCAGTTCTTC,CASSFLRTSGEVFDEQFF,TRBV7-9,TRBJ2-1,TRBD2,18,NA
TGTGCCTGGAGCCTAGGGACATACTACGAGCAGTACTTC,CAWSLGTYYEQYF,TRBV30,TRBJ2-7,NA,13,NA
TGCAGCGTTGAGGACGGGGGGTCCTACGAGCAGTACTTC,CSVEDGGSYEQYF,TRBV29-1,TRBJ2-7,TRBD2,13,NA
TGCGCCAGCAGCCTCGGGACAGGCTACGAGCAGTACTTC,CASSLGTGYEQYF,TRBV5-1,TRBJ2-7,TRBD1,13,NA
TGTGCCAGTAGAACCGGACAGATTAGCTCTGGAAACACCATATATTTT,CASRTGQISSGNTIYF,TRBV19,TRBJ1-3,NA,16,NA
TGTGCCAGCGGACGCAGGACAGGGGAAGAGACCCAGTACTTC,CASGRRTGEETQYF,TRBV27,TRBJ2-5,TRBD1,14,NA
TGTGCCAGCAGCCAGACCGACCTGAGCTCCTACAATGAGCAGTTCTTC,CASSQTDLSSYNEQFF,TRBV7-9,TRBJ2-1,NA,16,NA
TGTGCCAGCAGCTTATGGGGACCACTTCTCTCTGGAAACACCATATATTTT,CASSLWGPLLSGNTIYF,TRBV7-2,TRBJ1-3,NA,17,NA
TGCGCCAGCAGCCAAGTTGGAGGGGAGACCCAGTACTTC,CASSQVGGETQYF,TRBV4-1,TRBJ2-5,NA,13,NA
TGCAGCGTTGAAGGTGGACAGGGGCCCTCTGGGGCCAACGTCCTGACTTTC,CSVEGGQGPSGANVLTF,TRBV29-1,TRBJ2-6,TRBD1,17,NA
TGCGCCAGCAGTGGAGGGACTAGCCCCGGAGGGTCCTACAATGAGCAGTTCTTC,CASSGGTSPGGSYNEQFF,TRBV5-1,TRBJ2-1,TRBD2,18,NA
TGTGCCAGCAGCTTAGTTGGAGACCCCACAGATACGCAGTATTTT,CASSLVGDPTDTQYF,TRBV7-9,TRBJ2-3,NA,15,NA
TGTGCCAGCAGTCCTGACAGGGGCATAACTAATGAAAAACTGTTTTTT,CASSPDRGITNEKLFF,TRBV7-2,TRBJ1-4,TRBD1,16,NA
TGTGCCAGCAGTTACGACTCCAGGGGGTGGGAGCAGTACTTC,CASSYDSRGWEQYF,TRBV6-5,TRBJ2-7,TRBD1,14,NA
TGTGCCAGCAGCTTAGTGCGGGACTCGAACACCGGGGAGCTGTTTTTT,CASSLVRDSNTGELFF,TRBV5-4,TRBJ2-2,NA,16,NA
TGTGCCAGCAGCCGGGGCTACGAGCAGTACTTC,CASSRGYEQYF,TRBV14,TRBJ2-7,NA,11,NA
TGCGCCAGCAGCCAAGAGGGGCCAGAAGCCAATGAGCAGTTCTTC,CASSQEGPEANEQFF,TRBV4-3,TRBJ2-1,NA,15,NA
TGTGCCAGCAGTTACTCGATTGAAGTAGCGCATGAGCAGTTCTTC,CASSYSIEVAHEQFF,TRBV6-6,TRBJ2-1,NA,15,NA
TGTGCCAGCAGCCAAGAGTTCGAGTATGAGCAGTTCTTC,CASSQEFEYEQFF,TRBV14,TRBJ2-1,NA,13,NA
TGCGCCAGCAGTGTAACCCTAGCGGGAGGGCCAGATACGCAGTATTTT,CASSVTLAGGPDTQYF,TRBV10-2,TRBJ2-3,TRBD2,16,NA
TGTGCCAGCAGCTTCCCTTTGGTAGCGGGAGTGTCAGATACGCAGTATTTT,CASSFPLVAGVSDTQYF,TRBV7-9,TRBJ2-3,TRBD2,17,NA
TGCAGCGTTGGTACTAGCGGGAGTAAGTCTGAGCAGTTCTTC,CSVGTSGSKSEQFF,TRBV29-1,TRBJ2-1,TRBD2,14,NA
TGCGCCAGCAGGGCAGTTTTGGGCCAAAACACTGAAGCTTTCTTT,CASRAVLGQNTEAFF,TRBV10-1,TRBJ1-1,NA,15,NA
TGTGCCAGCAGGAAAAACGGACAGGGGGCTCGCGGCTACACCTTC,CASRKNGQGARGYTF,TRBV7-9,TRBJ1-2,TRBD1,15,NA
TGTGCCAGCAGCTTAGAATTGGCAGGGGCTTACGAGCAGTACTTC,CASSLELAGAYEQYF,TRBV11-2,TRBJ2-7,NA,15,NA
TGTGCCAGCAGGGGGAGCCCGTCTGAGCAGTACTTC,CASRGSPSEQYF,TRBV27,TRBJ2-7,NA,12,NA
TGTGCCAGCAGTTCTACCCCCGGGACTAGCGGGCCCCGCGCAGATACGCAGTATTTT,CASSSTPGTSGPRADTQYF,TRBV2,TRBJ2-3,TRBD2,19,NA
TGTGCCAGCAGTGTCGGAAACGGAATCTACGAGCAGTACTTC,CASSVGNGIYEQYF,TRBV27,TRBJ2-7,NA,14,NA
TGCGCCAGCAGCGGCGCAGGGGGCGTGAACACTGAAGCTTTCTTT,CASSGAGGVNTEAFF,TRBV5-1,TRBJ1-1,TRBD1,15,NA
TGTGCCAGCAGTTCCGGGAGAACAGATACGCAGTATTTT,CASSSGRTDTQYF,TRBV27,TRBJ2-3,NA,13,NA
TGTGCCAGCAGCTCGGCCGCGGGTTATGAGCAGTTCTTC,CASSSAAGYEQFF,TRBV11-2,TRBJ2-1,NA,13,NA
TGCGCCAGCAGCCAAGAGGACTTGAGCTCCTACAATGAGCAGTTCTTC,CASSQEDLSSYNEQFF,TRBV4-1,TRBJ2-1,NA,16,NA
TGTGCCAGCAGCTCAACAGAAATCCTACCTAGCAATCAGCCCCAGCATTTT,CASSSTEILPSNQPQHF,TRBV28,TRBJ1-5,NA,17,NA
TGCGCCAGCAGCCAAGAAGCAGGGGGCAGGGTGGGGCAGTACTTC,CASSQEAGGRVGQYF,TRBV4-1,TRBJ2-7,TRBD1,15,NA
TGCGCCAGCAGTGAGTCGGGGACAGGGAAGGTAGATACGCAGTATTTT,CASSESGTGKVDTQYF,TRBV10-1,TRBJ2-3,TRBD1,16,NA
TGTGCCAGCAGTTACTCCGGAGGTTCCTACAATGAGCAGTTCTTC,CASSYSGGSYNEQFF,TRBV6-5,TRBJ2-1,NA,15,NA
TGCAGCGTTGGGGCTAGCGGGGCCCAAGGGGAGACCCAGTACTTC,CSVGASGAQGETQYF,TRBV29-1,TRBJ2-5,TRBD2,15,once
TGTGCCAGCAGTTTATCCTCCGCCCAGCCACATGGGACCTACGAGCAGTACTTC,CASSLSSAQPHGTYEQYF,TRBV27,TRBJ2-7,NA,18,NA
TGTGCCAGTAGTATAGTTCGCCAAGAGACCCAGTACTTC,CASSIVRQETQYF,TRBV19,TRBJ2-5,NA,13,NA
TGTGCCAGCAGCTTGGAGGGACAGAGCTCCTACGAGCAGTACTTC,CASSLEGQSSYEQYF,TRBV5-4,TRBJ2-7,TRBD1,15,NA
TGTGCCAGCAGTGACTGGACTAGCGGGAAGGATGAGCAGTTCTTC,CASSDWTSGKDEQFF,TRBV25-1,TRBJ2-1,TRBD2,15,NA
TGTGCCACCAGCAGATCAAGGTGGGACATATGGAATACAAATGAAAAACTGTTTTTT,CATSRSRWDIWNTNEKLFF,TRBV15,TRBJ1-4,NA,19,NA
TGTGCCAGCAGTTTATCGGATAGCAATCAGCCCCAGCATTTT,CASSLSDSNQPQHF,TRBV27,TRBJ1-5,NA,14,NA
TGTGCCAGTAGTATAGTGGCCGGGGAGACCCAGTACTTC,CASSIVAGETQYF,TRBV19,TRBJ2-5,NA,13,NA
TGTGCCACCAGCAGAGTTAAGGTTGCGGCGGGAGCTAGGGCAGATACGCAGTATTTT,CATSRVKVAAGARADTQYF,TRBV15,TRBJ2-3,TRBD2,19,once
TGTGCCAGCAGTGGGGGACTTCACGGGGAGCTGTTTTTT,CASSGGLHGELFF,TRBV25-1,TRBJ2-2,NA,13,NA